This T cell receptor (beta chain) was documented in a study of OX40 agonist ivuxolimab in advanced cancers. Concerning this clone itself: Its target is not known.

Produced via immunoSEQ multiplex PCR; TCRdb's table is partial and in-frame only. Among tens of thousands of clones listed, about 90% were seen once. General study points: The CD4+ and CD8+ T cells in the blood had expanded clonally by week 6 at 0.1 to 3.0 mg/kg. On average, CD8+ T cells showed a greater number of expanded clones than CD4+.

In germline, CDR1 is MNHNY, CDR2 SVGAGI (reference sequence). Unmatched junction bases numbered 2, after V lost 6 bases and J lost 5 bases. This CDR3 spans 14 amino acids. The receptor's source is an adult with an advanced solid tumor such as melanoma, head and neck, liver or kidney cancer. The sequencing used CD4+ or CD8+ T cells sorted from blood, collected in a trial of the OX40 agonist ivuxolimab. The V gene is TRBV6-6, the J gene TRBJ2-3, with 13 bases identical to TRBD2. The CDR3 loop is CASRTSGRGDTQYF. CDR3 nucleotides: TGTGCCAGCAGAACTAGCGGGAGGGGAGATACGCAGTATTTT.